A single sample gave rise to the 25 T cell receptor beta chains below, sequenced in a study of shared clonotypes between healthy human individuals. Data came from immunoSEQ multiplex PCR; TCRdb stores just in-frame clones and leaves some out. The table includes around 430,000 clones, 70% to 80% detected once. Sequencing used PBMCs. The receptor set was obtained from a woman between 40 and 50 years old in good health. Some clones in this sample may be carry-over from other donors' samples.

The chain combines TRBV7-8 with TRBJ1-2; no clear D. Germline values: CDR1 SGHVS, CDR2 FQNEAQ. The V gene lost 4 bases and the J gene lost 3 bases, with 15 bases spanning the gap. The CDR3 covers 15 residues. CDR3 loop: CASSYDAGVDYGYTF. The CDR3 nucleotides read TGTGCCAGCAGCTACGATGCTGGGGTTGACTATGGCTACACCTTC.

This chain links TRBV15 with TRBJ1-5, with TRBD1 identical over 8 bases. This CDR3 region has 15 residues. Germline values: CDR1 LNHNV, CDR2 YYDKDF (reference sequence). V was pared by 5 bases and J by 2 bases, with 5 bases of the junction left unmatched. The chain's CDR3 is CATSQDRAGNQPQHF. Here the CDR3 DNA reads TGTGCCACCAGCCAGGACAGGGCCGGCAATCAGCCCCAGCATTTT. Drawing the rest from reference TRBV15 and TRBJ1-5, the complete variable domain is DAMVIQNPRYQVTQFGKPVTLSCSQTLNHNVMYWYQQKSSQAPKLLFHYYDKDFNNEADTPDNFQSRRPNTSFCFLDIRSPGLGDTAMYLCATSQDRAGNQPQHFGDGTRLSIL.

V is TRBV7-8 and J is TRBJ2-5, with TRBD2 identical over 9 bases. Unmatched junction bases numbered 5, after V lost 4 bases and J lost 8 bases. Germline V lookup: CDR1 SGHVS, CDR2 FQNEAQ. This CDR3 contains 13 residues. The CDR3: CASSWSGGTTQYF. Written as DNA, the CDR3 is TGTGCCAGCAGCTGGAGCGGGGGGACTACCCAGTACTTC.

This clone was seen a handful of times. This chain joins TRBV10-3 and TRBJ2-7, with 9 bases fitting TRBD1. The V and J ends lost 5 bases and 3 bases, in that order; junction bases with no gene match: 11. Germline V CDR1 and CDR2: ENHRY, SYGVKD. The CDR3 sequence is 16 residues long. CDR3 amino acids: CAISSPYGQGYYEQYF. For the CDR3, the DNA is TGTGCCATCAGTTCCCCGTATGGACAGGGGTACTACGAGCAGTACTTC.

This chain connects TRBV5-4 to TRBJ1-6; D remains ambiguous. This CDR3 has 16 residues. Germline lookup yields CDR1 SGHNT and CDR2 YYREEE (reference sequence). Between the trimmed V and J ends, which lost 5 bases and 0 bases, there was a span of 12 bases. CDR3 loop: CASSQSGSSYNSPLHF. The CDR3 DNA reads as TGTGCCAGCAGTCAGAGTGGGAGCTCCTATAATTCACCCCTCCACTTT.

With regard to this clone: Other DNA variants within this sample encode the same CDR3. This chain connects TRBV6-5 to TRBJ2-7, with D perhaps TRBD1 (5 bases). With 2 bases removed from V and 4 bases from J, the gap between germline ends came to 6 bases. This CDR3 region has 12 residues. CDR1 and CDR2 from the germline V gene are MNHEY and SVGAGI. The DNA for the CDR3 is TGTGCCAGCAGTTACAGGGGTTACGAGCAGTACTTC. Protein: CASSYRGYEQYF.

V and J are TRBV28 and TRBJ2-5; D remains unclear. The CDR3 has 13 residues. Trimming left V 3 bases short and J 6 bases short, with 11 bases between. CDR1 and CDR2 (germline): MDHEN, SYDVKM. The CDR3 coding sequence is TGTGCCAGCAGTTTTCAGGCCGGGCAGACCCAGTACTTC. Translated: CASSFQAGQTQYF.

CDR3: CASSLAGGMSRETSGELFF. The CDR3 DNA is TGCGCCAGCAGTCTAGCGGGAGGGATGAGCCGAGAGACTTCCGGGGAGCTGTTTTTT. The rearrangement joins TRBV23-1 to TRBJ2-2, with 11 bases lining up with TRBD2. Being an ORF, TRBV23-1 has a function that is uncertain. This CDR3 region has 19 residues. V was pared by 4 bases and J by 6 bases, with 16 bases of the junction left unmatched.

This sequence joins TRBV21-1 and TRBJ2-3; the tabulated D call, TRBD1, remains unverified against the DNA. TRBV21-1 is an annotated pseudogene. This CDR3 spans 16 amino acids. CDR3 sequence reads: CASSKQGVRCTDTQYF. In nucleotides, the CDR3 is TGTGCCAGCAGCAAACAGGGGGTCCGGTGCACAGATACGCAGTATTTT.

In its sample, this clone was seen many times. The chain employs TRBV19 and TRBJ2-1, with a tentative D call TRBD1 (5 bases). V gave up 8 bases and J gave up 0 bases, with 14 bases separating them. CDR3 length: 15 amino acids. Germline CDR1 reads LNHDA; CDR2 reads SQIVND (reference sequence). The CDR3 DNA is TGTGCCAGTGAAGTCAGGGCATCCTCCTACAATGAGCAGTTCTTC. Translated, it gives CASEVRASSYNEQFF.

This clone occurred a few times. V usage is TRBV7-2 and J usage is TRBJ1-2; 7 nucleotides line up with TRBD1. V was clipped by 5 bases and J by 4 bases; unmatched bases: 10. The CDR3 has 15 residues. The germline CDR1 and CDR2 sequences are SGHTA and FQGNSA. The chain's CDR3 is CASSTRQGPTYGYTF. DNA for the CDR3: TGTGCCAGCAGCACCCGACAGGGCCCTACCTATGGCTACACCTTC.

The J gene is TRBJ1-1, the V gene TRBV27, with 8 bases lining up with TRBD1. The germline V gene has CDR1 MNHEY and CDR2 SMNVEV (reference sequence). V lost 3 bases and J lost 5; bases outside the gene matches: 8. CDR3 size: 15 residues. The CDR3 DNA reads TGTGCCAGCAGTTTTGGACAGGGAGGAAGTACTGAAGCTTTCTTT. Its protein product is CASSFGQGGSTEAFF.

V is TRBV11-2 and J is TRBJ2-4; 12 bases map to TRBD2. Germline V gives CDR1 SGHAT, CDR2 FQNNGV. The CDR3 is 17 amino acids. J gave up 1 base and V 5 bases, and 6 bases lay outside the gene matches. CDR3 sequence: CASSPSGRASAKNIQYF. CDR3 sequence (DNA): TGTGCCAGCAGCCCTAGCGGGAGGGCGTCGGCCAAAAACATTCAGTACTTC.

The chain has TRBV15 and TRBJ1-5; 8 positions agree with TRBD1. With V trimmed by 3 bases and J by 7 bases, 8 bases remained unmatched. Germline values: CDR1 LNHNV, CDR2 YYDKDF (reference sequence). There are 15 residues in the CDR3. The CDR3 protein is CATSRGQGAAQPQHF. CDR3 in DNA: TGTGCCACCAGCAGGGGCCAGGGGGCGGCCCAGCCCCAGCATTTT.

The chain uses TRBV15 and TRBJ2-3; the match to TRBD2 covers 15 bases. This CDR3 is built from 16 residues. Unmatched junction bases numbered 2, after V lost 4 bases and J lost 3 bases. Germline loops: CDR1 LNHNV, CDR2 YYDKDF (reference sequence). The CDR3 DNA is TGTGCCACCAGCAAGGGACTAGCGGGAGGAACAGATACGCAGTATTTT. Translation: CATSKGLAGGTDTQYF. The entire variable domain, with the rest obtained from reference TRBV15 and TRBJ2-3, is as follows: DAMVIQNPRYQVTQFGKPVTLSCSQTLNHNVMYWYQQKSSQAPKLLFHYYDKDFNNEADTPDNFQSRRPNTSFCFLDIRSPGLGDTAMYLCATSKGLAGGTDTQYFGPGTRLTVL.

The V call is TRBV27, the J call TRBJ1-5, with no clear D. The CDR3 runs to 13 residues. Germline-derived CDR1 and CDR2 are MNHEY and SMNVEV (reference sequence). V was trimmed by 3 bases and J by 4 bases, leaving 7 bases between them. The CDR3 sequence is CASSFGANQPQHF. The DNA for the CDR3 is TGTGCCAGCAGTTTCGGCGCTAATCAGCCCCAGCATTTT.

The chain employs TRBV7-9 and TRBJ2-7; 8 bases agree with TRBD2. The CDR3 contains 14 residues. CDR1 is SEHNR and CDR2 is FQNEAQ in the germline V gene (reference sequence). J was trimmed by 3 bases and V by 5 bases; bases with no gene match: 6. The CDR3 reads CASSTGTRVYEQYF. In DNA, the CDR3 is TGTGCCAGCAGCACCGGGACTAGGGTCTACGAGCAGTACTTC.

V and J are TRBV7-3 and TRBJ2-7; TRBD1 aligns across 8 bases. The ends lost 2 bases at V and 0 bases at J; junction bases unmatched: 3. CDR3 length: 15 amino acids. Germline values: CDR1 SGHTA, CDR2 FQGTGA. The CDR3 loop reads CASSLLGTGSYEQYF. CDR3 in DNA: TGTGCCAGCAGCTTATTAGGGACAGGCTCCTACGAGCAGTACTTC.

This clone appeared a single time. The chain employs TRBV11-3 and TRBJ2-7; 7 bases fit TRBD1. Germline CDR1 is SGHNT and CDR2 is YENEEA. The CDR3 is 14 residues long. The trim removed 5 bases at V and 3 bases at J, leaving 7 bases unmatched. The DNA for the CDR3 is TGTGCCAGCAGCCCGAGGACAGGTGGCTACGAGCAGTACTTC. Its protein is CASSPRTGGYEQYF. The full variable domain, completed using reference TRBV11-3 and TRBJ2-7, is EAGVVQSPRYKIIEKKQPVAFWCNPISGHNTLYWYLQNLGQGPELLIRYENEEAVDDSQLPKDRFSAERLKGVDSTLKIQPAELGDSAVYLCASSPRTGGYEQYFGPGTRLTVT.

The chain is built from TRBV7-9 and TRBJ2-5; possibly TRBD1 or TRBD2 for D (5 bases each). The last part of the DNA fits TRBJ2-7 better; the J call may be wrong. The germline V gene has CDR1 SEHNR and CDR2 FQNEAQ (reference sequence). The CDR3 extends over 14 amino acids. Here the CDR3 reads CASSLQGESYEQYF. The CDR3 DNA follows: TGTGCCAGCAGCTTACAAGGGGAGTCCTACGAGCAGTACTTC.

V gene TRBV7-3 combines with J gene TRBJ2-7, with TRBD1 matching over 11 bases. V lost 2 bases, J lost 5 bases, and 8 bases stayed unmatched. This CDR3 region has 16 residues. Germline CDR1 and CDR2: SGHTA and FQGTGA. The CDR3 DNA follows: TGTGCCAGCAGCTTACGTAGGACAGGGGGCTCGAACGAGCAGTACTTC. Its translation is CASSLRRTGGSNEQYF. The complete variable domain, with remaining parts taken from reference TRBV7-3 and TRBJ2-7, reads GAGVSQTPSNKVTEKGKYVELRCDPISGHTALYWYRQSLGQGPEFLIYFQGTGAADDSGLPNDRFFAVRPEGSVSTLKIQRTERGDSAVYLCASSLRRTGGSNEQYFGPGTRLTVT.

The rearrangement uses TRBV6-5 and TRBJ2-2; 9 positions agree with TRBD1. Germline trimming cut 6 bases from V and 4 bases from J; bases unmatched to any gene: 3. The CDR3 is 14 residues long. Germline V gene sequence: CDR1 MNHEY, CDR2 SVGAGI. This CDR3 reads CASRRDRATGELFF. The CDR3 DNA follows: TGTGCCAGCAGACGGGACAGGGCCACCGGGGAGCTGTTTTTT.

With regard to this clone: A much larger clone differs from this one at a single base, so this may be a read error. The same CDR3 also results from other DNA sequences found in this sample. The CDR3 region has the DNA TGCGCCAGCAGCCCGACAAGCCAAGAGACCCAGTACTTC. Protein: CASSPTSQETQYF. The chain is built from TRBV10-2 and TRBJ2-5; D gene unclear. Trimming left V 6 bases short and J 1 base short, with 9 bases between. Germline V gene sequence: CDR1 WSHSY, CDR2 SAAADI. The CDR3 covers 13 residues.

This rearrangement joins TRBV4-3 to TRBJ2-7; tentatively, D is TRBD2 (5 bases). Per germline, CDR1 LGHNA and CDR2 YSLEER. The CDR3 is 13 residues long. Trimming removed 0 bases from V and 6 bases from J, with 9 bases in between. The CDR3 DNA reads as TGCGCCAGCAGCCAAGATGAGGGCGGCGAGCAGTACTTC. This codes for CASSQDEGGEQYF.

The table lists this clone with a count of one. The rearrangement links TRBV10-3 to TRBJ1-2; 8 bases line up with TRBD1. The CDR3 length is 16 residues. The germline V gene has CDR1 ENHRY and CDR2 SYGVKD. The V and J ends lost 3 bases and 0 bases, in that order; junction bases with no gene match: 6. CDR3 nucleotide sequence: TGTGCCATCAGTGACGGACAGGGCACAGCTAACTATGGCTACACCTTC. Amino acid sequence: CAISDGQGTANYGYTF.